Listed here are 31 T cell receptor beta chains from one sample, sequenced in a study of T cell repertoires in cytomegalovirus infection. Each CDR3 protein is one row after TCRdb ran MiXCR on the reads. The table shows about 600,000 distinct CDR3 sequences, with 20% to 25% occurring only once. Sample: CD8+ T cells from PBMCs. Receptors originate from a human donor in good health (CMV status not recorded). Some clones in this sample may be carry-over from other donors' samples.

The rearrangement uses TRBV29-1 and TRBJ2-1; TRBD2 might be the D (5 bases). Germline CDR1 reads SQVTM; CDR2 reads ANQGSEA. This CDR3 is 11 amino acids long. V was clipped by 6 bases and J by 6 bases, with 9 bases between them. CDR3 loop: CSVDEGNEQFF. As DNA, the CDR3 is TGCAGCGTCGACGAGGGCAATGAGCAGTTCTTC.

Notes on this clonotype: At one end the junction does not follow the germline gene, possibly because of a read error. CDR3 in amino acids: CVSSPGQTYGYTF. The CDR3 DNA is TGTGTCAGCAGCCCCGGACAAACCTATGGCTACACCTTC. The chain carries TRBV14 and TRBJ1-2; D might be TRBD1 (5 bases). This CDR3 comprises 13 residues. The germline gives CDR1 SGHDN, CDR2 FVKESK. Full variable domain (outside the CDR3, taken from reference TRBV14 and TRBJ1-2): EAGVTQFPSHSVIEKGQTVTLRCDPISGHDNLYWYRRVMGKEIKFLLHFVKESKQDESGMPNNRFLAERTGGTYSTLKVQPAELEDSGVYFCVSSPGQTYGYTFGSGTRLTVV.

This clonotype was seen a handful of times. The chain couples TRBV10-3 to TRBJ2-6; 11 bases match TRBD1. The germline V gene has CDR1 ENHRY and CDR2 SYGVKD. This CDR3 comprises 18 residues. With 7 bases clipped from V and 0 bases from J, the junction kept 8 bases outside the gene matches. The CDR3 sequence: CAITTRTGGSSGANVLTF. CDR3 coding DNA: TGTGCCATCACAACCCGGACAGGGGGCTCCTCTGGGGCCAACGTCCTGACTTTC.

This clonotype was recorded many times. As DNA, the CDR3 is TGCAGCGTTTTTCGGGACACCTCCTACGAGCAGTACTTC. This encodes CSVFRDTSYEQYF. This rearrangement joins TRBV29-1 to TRBJ2-7, with TRBD1 as a possible D gene (6 bases). V lost 5 bases, J lost 0 bases, and 11 bases lay in between. This CDR3 has 13 amino acids. Germline CDR1 is SQVTM and CDR2 is ANQGSEA.

This clonotype was detected a few times. The chain links TRBV7-6 to TRBJ1-2; D gene ambiguous. There are 13 residues in the CDR3. Germline V gene sequence: CDR1 SGHVS, CDR2 FNYEAQ. V lost 5 bases and J 6 bases, leaving 13 bases between the germline ends. CDR3 bases: TGTGCCAGCAGCCCATGGACGGACGATGGCTACACCTTC. Translating it yields CASSPWTDDGYTF.

Comment on this clonotype: Sequence at one end of the junction differs from germline and may be a read error. The chain has TRBV14 and TRBJ2-1; TRBD1 aligns across 9 bases. CDR3 size: 12 residues. From germline, CDR1 is SGHDN and CDR2 FVKESK. The chain's CDR3 is CASSQEDRGWIF. CDR3 coding DNA: TGTGCCAGCAGCCAAGAGGACAGGGGTTGGATCTTC.

The chain carries TRBV28 and TRBJ2-1, with D possibly being TRBD2 (6 bases). Germline CDR1 MDHEN, CDR2 SYDVKM. V was clipped by 6 bases and J by 4 bases, with 19 bases between them. CDR3 length: 16 amino acids. The CDR3 nucleotides are TGTGCCAGCAGCCCCTCCCTGGCGGGGAATTACAATGAGCAGTTCTTC. Encoded protein: CASSPSLAGNYNEQFF.

The chain combines TRBV6-2 or TRBV6-3 with TRBJ2-7; TRBD2 is a possible D gene (5 bases). Trimming took off 6 bases at V and 2 bases at J, with 17 bases between the two ends. Germline-derived CDR1 and CDR2 are MNHEY and SVGEGT. The CDR3 runs to 15 residues. CDR3 in DNA: TGTGCCAGCAGGCAGGCGGGCGGCGGGCCCTACGAGCAGTACGTC. Its protein product is CASRQAGGGPYEQYV.

The chain joins TRBV4-2 to TRBJ2-3; 12 bases map to TRBD2. The J segment lost 0 bases and the V segment lost 2 bases, leaving 3 bases of the junction unmatched. Germline CDR1 and CDR2: LGHNA and YNFKEQ. The CDR3 totals 17 residues. The CDR3: CASSQPSGGASTDTQYF. The DNA of the CDR3 is TGTGCCAGCAGCCAACCTAGCGGGGGGGCTAGCACAGATACGCAGTATTTT.

This chain connects TRBV10-3 to TRBJ2-7; a possible D gene is TRBD1 (5 bases). The CDR3 is made up of 13 amino acids. Germline V gene lookup returns CDR1 ENHRY and CDR2 SYGVKD. Trimming pared 7 bases from V and 0 bases from J, leaving 10 bases between. The CDR3 loop reads CAIKSGASYEQYF. The DNA for the CDR3 is TGTGCCATCAAAAGTGGGGCCTCCTACGAGCAGTACTTC.

This clonotype was observed many times. The chain joins TRBV5-4 to TRBJ2-1; 11 nucleotides align to TRBD2. Per the germline V gene, CDR1 is SGHNT and CDR2 is YYREEE (reference sequence). Trimming cost V 5 bases and J 7 bases; bases outside gene matches: 8. This CDR3 contains 15 residues. The chain's CDR3 is CASSIRLAGKNEQFF. CDR3 nucleotides: TGTGCCAGCAGTATACGACTAGCGGGGAAGAATGAGCAGTTCTTC.

The chain uses TRBV15 and TRBJ2-2; D perhaps matches TRBD2 (6 bases). Looked up from germline, CDR1 is LNHNV and CDR2 is YYDKDF (reference sequence). The CDR3 is 16 residues long. Trimming pared 0 bases from V and 6 bases from J, leaving 14 bases between. The DNA of the CDR3 is TGTGCCACCAGCAGAGATGAGGGCAGGGAGGCCGGGGAGCTGTTTTTT. Protein sequence: CATSRDEGREAGELFF.

The chain combines TRBV12-3 or TRBV12-4 with TRBJ1-2; maybe TRBD1 (6 bases). The CDR3 sequence is 14 residues long. Trimming took off 5 bases at V and 4 bases at J, with 14 bases between the two ends. The DNA of the CDR3 is TGTGCCAGCAGTCCTACGACAGGCGGCTATGGCTACACCTTC. Translation: CASSPTTGGYGYTF.

This clonotype was seen a handful of times. This chain links TRBV2 with TRBJ1-5; perhaps TRBD1 as D (6 bases). V shed 1 base and J shed 1 base, with 8 bases lying between them. Germline V gene data show CDR1 as SNHLY and CDR2 as FYNNEI. CDR3 length: 15 amino acids. The CDR3 spells CASSEETGSNQPQHF. CDR3 nucleotide sequence: TGTGCCAGCAGTGAAGAGACAGGAAGCAATCAGCCCCAGCATTTT.

The V and J genes are TRBV20-1 and TRBJ2-2; 10 bases line up with TRBD1. The CDR3 contains 16 residues. Looked up from germline, CDR1 is DFQATT and CDR2 is SNEGSKA (reference sequence). Trimming removed 1 base from V and 5 bases from J; junction bases left unmatched: 7. CDR3 sequence reads: CSARGQGALDTGELFF. CDR3 DNA: TGCAGTGCTAGAGGACAGGGGGCGTTGGATACCGGGGAGCTGTTTTTT.

This clonotype was seen repeatedly, ten times or more. This chain joins TRBV7-9 and TRBJ1-1; TRBD1 agrees at 11 bases. Germline V CDR1 and CDR2: SEHNR, FQNEAQ (reference sequence). The V gene end was trimmed by 4 bases and the J gene end by 5 bases; junction bases not matched to a gene: 6. The CDR3 is 15 amino acids. In DNA form, the CDR3 reads TGTGCCAGCAGCTCGCCGGGACAGGGGGGGACTGAAGCTTTCTTT. Residues: CASSSPGQGGTEAFF.

The chain uses TRBV14 and TRBJ2-5, with D tentatively TRBD1 or TRBD2 (6 bases each). The germline V gene encodes CDR1 SGHDN and CDR2 FVKESK. V gave up 4 bases and J gave up 2 bases, with 14 bases separating them. This CDR3 region has 15 residues. The DNA for the CDR3 is TGTGCCAGCAGCCTCCTCCGCGGGACACAAGAGACCCAGTACTTC. Its translation is CASSLLRGTQETQYF.

V usage is TRBV29-1 and J usage is TRBJ2-1; 9 bases are a match to TRBD1. Per the germline V gene, CDR1 is SQVTM and CDR2 is ANQGSEA. The CDR3 runs 11 residues. The V gene end was trimmed by 7 bases and the J gene end by 14 bases; junction bases not matched to a gene: 9. The chain's CDR3 is CSAAGQGQEFF. Here the CDR3 DNA reads TGCAGCGCTGCGGGACAGGGCCAAGAGTTCTTC.

This clonotype was counted once. The CDR3 sequence: CANTDTRSYNSPLHF. The DNA for the CDR3 is TGTGCCAATACGGACACCCGCTCCTATAATTCACCCCTCCACTTT. V usage is TRBV25-1 and J usage is TRBJ1-6, with TRBD1 as a possible D gene (5 bases). CDR1 is MGHDK, CDR2 SYGVNS, per germline. Trimming took off 10 bases at V and 0 bases at J, with 13 bases between the two ends. The length of the CDR3 is 15 residues.

CDR3 nucleotides: TGTGCCAGCAGGGACTGGAGGGGGACCGGGGAGCTGTTTTTT. Its protein is CASRDWRGTGELFF. The chain combines TRBV7-4 with TRBJ2-2; D could derive from TRBD1 or TRBD2 (6 bases each). Trimming shortened V by 6 bases and J by 5 bases, and 13 bases separated the two germline ends. Germline values: CDR1 SGHVT, CDR2 SQSDAQ. The CDR3 extends over 14 amino acids.

Ten or more counts support this clonotype. The J gene is TRBJ2-7, the V gene TRBV7-2, with 8 nucleotides matching TRBD1. Germline V lookup: CDR1 SGHTA, CDR2 FQGNSA. Germline trimming cut 5 bases from V and 0 bases from J; bases unmatched to any gene: 6. The CDR3 spans 15 residues. CDR3 DNA: TGTGCCAGCAGCATAGGGACAGGTCCCTCCTACGAGCAGTACTTC. Protein sequence: CASSIGTGPSYEQYF.

The chain recombines TRBV10-3 with TRBJ2-7, with D tentatively TRBD1 (5 bases). CDR3 length: 12 amino acids. Germline CDR1 reads ENHRY; CDR2 reads SYGVKD. Deletions cut 6 bases from V and 0 bases from J, with 6 bases between. CDR3 region: CAIRTDSYEQYF. For the CDR3, the DNA is TGTGCCATCAGGACAGACTCCTACGAGCAGTACTTC.

This clonotype came up many times. This sequence joins TRBV7-2 and TRBJ2-7; D perhaps matches TRBD2 (6 bases). This CDR3 spans 16 amino acids. Germline-derived CDR1 and CDR2 are SGHTA and FQGNSA. Trimming pared 5 bases from V and 0 bases from J, leaving 17 bases between. CDR3 nucleotide sequence: TGTGCCAGCAGCGCGGAGGGATGGGGAAGCTCCTACGAGCAGTACTTC. Translating it yields CASSAEGWGSSYEQYF.

The gene calls are TRBV29-1 and TRBJ2-3; D might be TRBD2 (5 bases). This CDR3 contains 12 residues. The germline gives CDR1 SQVTM, CDR2 ANQGSEA. V lost 1 base to trimming and J lost 4 bases, with 6 bases between them. The CDR3 region has the DNA TGCAGCGTTGAAGTCGGGGCAGATACGCAGTATTTT. Amino acids: CSVEVGADTQYF.

The chain recombines TRBV5-1 with TRBJ1-4; D remains ambiguous. Germline V gives CDR1 SGHRS, CDR2 YFSETQ. Trimming took off 2 bases at V and 0 bases at J, with 14 bases between the two ends. The CDR3 contains 17 residues. CDR3 region: CASSFTTFEATNEKLFF. As DNA, the CDR3 is TGCGCCAGCAGCTTTACGACCTTTGAGGCAACTAATGAAAAACTGTTTTTT.

The chain joins TRBV7-9 to TRBJ2-2; 8 bases line up with TRBD2. The length of the CDR3 is 15 residues. Trimming removed 4 bases from V and 4 bases from J; junction bases left unmatched: 5. Germline V gene lookup returns CDR1 SEHNR and CDR2 FQNEAQ (reference sequence). The CDR3, as DNA: TGTGCCAGCAGCTCGAGCGGGGGCGTCACCGGGGAGCTGTTTTTT. Translating it yields CASSSSGGVTGELFF.

This clonotype showed up just a few times. The gene calls are TRBV19 and TRBJ1-1; D is ambiguous. Germline V gene data show CDR1 as LNHDA and CDR2 as SQIVND (reference sequence). This CDR3 is built from 15 residues. V gave up 1 base and J gave up 1 base, with 10 bases separating them. CDR3 residues: CASSIASGWNTEAFF. The CDR3 nucleotides read TGTGCCAGTAGTATAGCGTCGGGATGGAACACTGAAGCTTTCTTT.

This clonotype was seen many times. J is TRBJ1-1 and V is TRBV7-6; 8 bases are a match to TRBD1. The CDR3 has 15 residues. Germline V gene sequence: CDR1 SGHVS, CDR2 FNYEAQ. Trimming cost V 4 bases and J 1 base; bases outside gene matches: 5. CDR3 loop: CASSSPGGRNTEAFF. In DNA, the CDR3 is TGTGCCAGCAGCTCGCCAGGGGGCAGGAACACTGAAGCTTTCTTT.

CDR3 sequence reads: CASSLTGQGLYEQYV. The CDR3 nucleotides are TGTGCCAGCAGTTTGACCGGACAGGGGCTCTACGAGCAGTACGTC. The chain carries TRBV27 and TRBJ2-7, with TRBD1 matching 9 bases. The CDR3 has 15 amino acids. With 3 bases clipped from V and 3 bases from J, the junction kept 6 bases outside the gene matches. Germline CDR1 is MNHEY and CDR2 is SMNVEV (reference sequence).

Comments on this clonotype: This may arise from a read error, as a much more abundant clone is one base away. This chain's CDR3 is CASSPLSRGNTGELFF. CDR3 nucleotides: TGTGCCAGCAGCCCTCTGAGTAGAGGGAACACCGGGGAGCTGTTTTTT. The chain has TRBV28 and TRBJ2-2; no clear D. Trimming pared 6 bases from V and 1 base from J, leaving 15 bases between. This CDR3 region has 16 residues. In germline, CDR1 is MDHEN, CDR2 SYDVKM.

This clonotype was recorded at least ten times. J is TRBJ2-2 and V is TRBV7-6; TRBD2 matches 10 bases. CDR1 and CDR2 (germline): SGHVS, FNYEAQ. Germline trimming cut 0 bases from V and 5 bases from J; bases unmatched to any gene: 6. CDR3 length: 17 residues. The CDR3 bases are TGTGCCAGCAGCTTAGCGGTACTAGCGGGGTATACCGGGGAGCTGTTTTTT. It translates to CASSLAVLAGYTGELFF. The full variable domain, its missing parts supplied by reference TRBV7-6 and TRBJ2-2, is GAGVSQSPRYKVTKRGQDVALRCDPISGHVSLYWYRQALGQGPEFLTYFNYEAQQDKSGLPNDRFSAERPEGSISTLTIQRTEQRDSAMYRCASSLAVLAGYTGELFFGEGSRLTVL.